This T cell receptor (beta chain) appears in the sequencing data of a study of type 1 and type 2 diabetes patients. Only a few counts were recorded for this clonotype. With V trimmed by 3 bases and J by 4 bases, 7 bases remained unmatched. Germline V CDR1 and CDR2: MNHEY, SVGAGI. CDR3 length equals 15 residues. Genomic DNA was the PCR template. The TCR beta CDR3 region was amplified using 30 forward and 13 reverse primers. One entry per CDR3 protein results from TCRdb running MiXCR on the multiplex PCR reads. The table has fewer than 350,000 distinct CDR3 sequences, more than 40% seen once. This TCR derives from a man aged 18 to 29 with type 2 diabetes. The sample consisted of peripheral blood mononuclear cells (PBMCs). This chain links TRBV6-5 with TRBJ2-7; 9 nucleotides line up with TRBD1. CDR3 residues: CASSYTAGQGYEQYF. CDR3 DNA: TGTGCCAGCAGTTATACGGCGGGACAGGGTTACGAGCAGTACTTC.